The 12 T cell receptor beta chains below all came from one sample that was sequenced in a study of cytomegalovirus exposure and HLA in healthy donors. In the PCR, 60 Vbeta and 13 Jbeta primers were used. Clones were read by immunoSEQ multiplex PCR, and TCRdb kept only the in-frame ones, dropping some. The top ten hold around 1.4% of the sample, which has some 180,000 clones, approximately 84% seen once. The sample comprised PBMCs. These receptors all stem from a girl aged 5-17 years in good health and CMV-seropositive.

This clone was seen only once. DNA of the CDR3: TGTGCCACGATGACAGATTTTGGGTATGGCTACACCTTC. This sequence encodes CATMTDFGYGYTF. The gene calls are TRBV6-5 and TRBJ1-2; TRBD1 is a possible D gene (5 bases). The CDR3 totals 13 residues. Trimming cost V 10 bases and J 5 bases, with 17 bases left between them. In germline, CDR1 is MNHEY, CDR2 SVGAGI.

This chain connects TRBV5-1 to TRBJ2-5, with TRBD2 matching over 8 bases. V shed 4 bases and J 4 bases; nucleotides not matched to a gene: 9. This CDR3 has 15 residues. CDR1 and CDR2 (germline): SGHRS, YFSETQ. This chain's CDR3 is CASSNSGIEGETQYF. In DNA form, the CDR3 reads TGCGCCAGCAGCAATAGCGGGATAGAGGGAGAGACCCAGTACTTC.

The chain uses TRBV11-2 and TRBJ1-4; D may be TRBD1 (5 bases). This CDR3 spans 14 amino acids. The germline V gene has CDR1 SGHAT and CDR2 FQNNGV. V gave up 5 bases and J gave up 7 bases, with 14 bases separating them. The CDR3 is CASSLTGGGEKLFF. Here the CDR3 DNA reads TGTGCCAGCAGCCTAACGGGGGGAGGTGAAAAACTGTTTTTT.

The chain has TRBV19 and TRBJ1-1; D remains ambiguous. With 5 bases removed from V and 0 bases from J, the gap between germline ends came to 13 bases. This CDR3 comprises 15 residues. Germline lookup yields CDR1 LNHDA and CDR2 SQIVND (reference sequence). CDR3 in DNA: TGTGCCAGTAGTTCCCAGGTAGAAATGAACACTGAAGCTTTCTTT. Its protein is CASSSQVEMNTEAFF.

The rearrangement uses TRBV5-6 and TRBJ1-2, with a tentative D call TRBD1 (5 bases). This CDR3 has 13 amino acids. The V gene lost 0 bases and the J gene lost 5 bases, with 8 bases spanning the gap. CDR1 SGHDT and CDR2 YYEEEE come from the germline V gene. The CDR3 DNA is TGTGCCAGCAGCTTGGGGACAACGTATGGCTACACCTTC. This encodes CASSLGTTYGYTF.

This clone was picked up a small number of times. The CDR3 region is CASSHPGQPNTGELFF. Written as DNA, the CDR3 is TGTGCCAGCAGCCATCCGGGACAGCCTAACACCGGGGAGCTGTTTTTT. The chain has TRBV9 and TRBJ2-2; TRBD1 matches at 7 bases. The germline gives CDR1 SGDLS, CDR2 YYNGEE. J was trimmed by 2 bases and V by 4 bases; bases with no gene match: 8. CDR3 length equals 16 residues.

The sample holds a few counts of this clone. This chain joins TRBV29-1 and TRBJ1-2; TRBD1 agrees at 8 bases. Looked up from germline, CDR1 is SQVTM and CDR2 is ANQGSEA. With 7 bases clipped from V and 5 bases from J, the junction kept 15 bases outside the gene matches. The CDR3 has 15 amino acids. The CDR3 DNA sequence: TGCAGCGCGGGACAGGCTAGAGGGGGCTTATATGGCTACACCTTC. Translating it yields CSAGQARGGLYGYTF.

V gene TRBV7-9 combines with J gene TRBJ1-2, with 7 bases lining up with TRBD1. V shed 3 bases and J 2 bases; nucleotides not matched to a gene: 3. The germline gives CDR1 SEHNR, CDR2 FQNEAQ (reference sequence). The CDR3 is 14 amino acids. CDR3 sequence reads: CASSFGGQNYGYTF. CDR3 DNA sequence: TGTGCCAGCAGCTTTGGGGGACAGAACTATGGCTACACCTTC.

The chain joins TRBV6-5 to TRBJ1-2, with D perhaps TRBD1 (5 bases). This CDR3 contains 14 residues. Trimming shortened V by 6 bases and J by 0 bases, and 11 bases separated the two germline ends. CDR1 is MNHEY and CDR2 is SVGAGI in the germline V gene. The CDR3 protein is CASSWGGTNYGYTF. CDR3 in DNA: TGTGCCAGCAGCTGGGGCGGAACTAACTATGGCTACACCTTC.

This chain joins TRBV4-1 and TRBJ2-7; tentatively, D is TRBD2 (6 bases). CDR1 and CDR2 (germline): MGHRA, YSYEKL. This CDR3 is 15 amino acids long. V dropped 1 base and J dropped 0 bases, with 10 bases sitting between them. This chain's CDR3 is CASSQGGLGSYEQYF. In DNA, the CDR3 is TGCGCCAGCAGCCAAGGGGGACTCGGCTCCTACGAGCAGTACTTC.

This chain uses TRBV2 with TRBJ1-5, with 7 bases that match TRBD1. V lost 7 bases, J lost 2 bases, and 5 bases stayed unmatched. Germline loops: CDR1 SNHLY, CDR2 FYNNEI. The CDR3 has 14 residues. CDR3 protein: CASNLQGRNQPQHF. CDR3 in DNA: TGTGCCAGCAATCTACAGGGGCGCAATCAGCCCCAGCATTTT.

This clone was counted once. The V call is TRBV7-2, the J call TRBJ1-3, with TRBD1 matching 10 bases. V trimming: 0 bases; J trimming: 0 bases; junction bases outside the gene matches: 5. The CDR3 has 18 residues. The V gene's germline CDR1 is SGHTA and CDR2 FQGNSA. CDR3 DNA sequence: TGTGCCAGCAGCTTAGCGGGACAGGGGCGAATCTCTGGAAACACCATATATTTT. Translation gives CASSLAGQGRISGNTIYF.